One and the same sample provided the 4 T cell receptor beta chains below, sequenced in a study of cytomegalovirus exposure and HLA in healthy donors. Amplification used 60 Vbeta primers and 13 Jbeta primers. Here immunoSEQ multiplex PCR was the method, and the copy in TCRdb shows in-frame clones only, minus some. The table records 95,000 to 150,000 clones, roughly 76% of them present only once. The sequencing input was PBMCs. The receptors derive from a young man in good health and CMV-seronegative.

The chain uses TRBV7-8 and TRBJ1-6; no firm D call. The length of the CDR3 is 17 residues. CDR1 and CDR2 from the germline V gene are SGHVS and FQNEAQ. The V end was cut by 6 bases, the J end by 0 bases, with 15 bases between. The CDR3 DNA follows: TGTGCCAGCAGGTCGAAGTCGGGTTCCTCCTATAATTCACCCCTCCACTTT. Amino acid sequence: CASRSKSGSSYNSPLHF.

The rearrangement links TRBV7-2 to TRBJ1-2; the D is unclear. The V gene lost 2 bases and the J gene lost 5 bases, with 18 bases spanning the gap. The CDR3 is 16 residues long. Germline CDR1 SGHTA, CDR2 FQGNSA. CDR3 DNA sequence: TGTGCCAGCAGCTTATTCGGGGTAGGGCAGGATTATGGCTACACCTTC. Its protein is CASSLFGVGQDYGYTF.

The chain recombines TRBV5-1 with TRBJ2-2, with 10 bases identical to TRBD1. The trim removed 0 bases at V and 6 bases at J, leaving 5 bases unmatched. The V gene's germline CDR1 is SGHRS and CDR2 YFSETQ. The CDR3 is 16 amino acids. CDR3 residues: CASSLGPGQGSGELFF. DNA for the CDR3: TGCGCCAGCAGCTTGGGGCCGGGACAGGGGTCCGGGGAGCTGTTTTTT.

The chain joins TRBV6-5 to TRBJ2-5, with a possible D match to TRBD1 (6 bases). The J call may be incorrect, as the DNA end agrees better with TRBJ2-7. The CDR3 extends over 16 amino acids. CDR1 is MNHEY, CDR2 SVGAGI, per germline. As DNA, the CDR3 is TGTGCCAGCAGTTACGCTGTAGGGGACACCCGAGACGAGCAGTACTTC. Its protein product is CASSYAVGDTRDEQYF.